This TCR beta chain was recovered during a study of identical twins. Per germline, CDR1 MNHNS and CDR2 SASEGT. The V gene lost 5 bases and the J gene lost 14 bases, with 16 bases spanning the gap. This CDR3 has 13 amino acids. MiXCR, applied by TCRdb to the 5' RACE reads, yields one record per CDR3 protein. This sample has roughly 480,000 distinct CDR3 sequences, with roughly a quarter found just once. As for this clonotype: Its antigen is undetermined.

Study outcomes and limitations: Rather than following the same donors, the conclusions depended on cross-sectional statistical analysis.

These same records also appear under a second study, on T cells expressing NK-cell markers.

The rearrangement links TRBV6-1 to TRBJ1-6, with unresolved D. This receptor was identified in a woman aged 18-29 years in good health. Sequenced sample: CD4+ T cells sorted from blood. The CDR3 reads CASSRAGSGSLHF. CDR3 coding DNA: TGTGCCAGCAGTCGGGCCGGAAGTGGGTCCCTCCACTTT.